Given below is one TCR beta chain in context. Its specificity is not known. It was with 60 Vbeta and 13 Jbeta primers that the PCR ran. The method was immunoSEQ multiplex PCR; TCRdb's version includes in-frame clones alone and lacks a portion of them. The sample table sets out about 150,000 clones. This sample was included in a study of cytomegalovirus exposure and HLA in healthy donors. At the time of sampling, donors were nominally healthy, though unrecorded immune exposures were likely. CDR3 length: 16 amino acids. From germline, CDR1 is SGHDT and CDR2 YYEEEE. Trimming removed 0 bases at V and 2 bases at J, with 14 bases between. Study findings and constraints: The study listed approximately 160 cytomegalovirus-associated TCR beta chains. In vitro data verified a few CMV-associated chains as specific for CMV antigens. On later analysis, the bulk of CMV-associated TCR beta chains appeared to be HLA-restricted.

V usage is TRBV5-6 and J usage is TRBJ2-5; D might be TRBD2 (5 bases). Input material: PBMCs. The TCR sequence derives from a woman in her fifties or sixties in good health and CMV-seronegative. The CDR3 region has the DNA TGTGCCAGCAGCTTGGCCGTAGGGAGCCTTCAAGAGACCCAGTACTTC. This sequence encodes CASSLAVGSLQETQYF.